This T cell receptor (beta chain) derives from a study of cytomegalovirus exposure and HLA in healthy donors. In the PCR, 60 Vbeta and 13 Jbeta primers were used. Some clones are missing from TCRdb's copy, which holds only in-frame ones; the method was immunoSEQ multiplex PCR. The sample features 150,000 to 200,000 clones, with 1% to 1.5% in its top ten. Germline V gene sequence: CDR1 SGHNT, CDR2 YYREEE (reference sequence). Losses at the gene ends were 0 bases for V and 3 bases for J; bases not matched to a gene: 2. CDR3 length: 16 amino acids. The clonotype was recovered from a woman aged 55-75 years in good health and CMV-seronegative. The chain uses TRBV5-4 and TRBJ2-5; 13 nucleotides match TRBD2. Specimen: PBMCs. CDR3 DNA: TGTGCCAGCAGCTTGGTTGGACTAGCGGGAGAAGAGACCCAGTACTTC. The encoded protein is CASSLVGLAGEETQYF.